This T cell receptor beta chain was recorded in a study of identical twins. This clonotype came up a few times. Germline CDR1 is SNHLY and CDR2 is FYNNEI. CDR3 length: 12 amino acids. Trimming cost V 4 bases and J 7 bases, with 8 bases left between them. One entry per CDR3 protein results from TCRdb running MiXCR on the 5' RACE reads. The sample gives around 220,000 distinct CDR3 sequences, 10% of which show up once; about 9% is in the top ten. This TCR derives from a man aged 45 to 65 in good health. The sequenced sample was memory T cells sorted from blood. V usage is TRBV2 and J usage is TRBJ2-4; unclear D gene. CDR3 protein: CASSVERNIQYF. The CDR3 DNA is TGTGCCAGCAGTGTAGAGAGGAACATTCAGTACTTC.